This T cell receptor (beta chain) was documented in a study of OX40 agonist ivuxolimab in advanced cancers. Study details: Six ivuxolimab dose levels, 0.01 to 10 mg/kg, were given intravenously every 2 weeks. Broader study findings: The investigators did not determine what antigen specificity the expanded peripheral T cells had. CD8+ T cells showed, on average, more clonal expansion than CD4+ cells. Part of the nonresponder group also had normalized T-cell clonal expansion that was low.

Trimming at V came to 4 bases and at J to 4 bases, leaving 7 bases not matched to a gene. The CDR3 covers 15 residues. Germline CDR1 and CDR2: MGHRA and YSYEKL. Assay used: immunoSEQ multiplex PCR; TCRdb lists only in-frame clones, some missing. The sample records just over 15,000 clones, around 62% being singletons. By sample fraction, this clone is medium-sized (0.01 to 0.1%). Its antigen is currently unknown. This clonotype was obtained from an adult with an advanced solid tumor such as melanoma, head and neck, liver or kidney cancer. The V and J genes are TRBV4-1 and TRBJ2-7, with 10 nucleotides matching TRBD2. The sequences come from CD4+ or CD8+ T cells sorted from blood, collected in a trial of the OX40 agonist ivuxolimab. The CDR3 nucleotides read TGCGCCAGCAGCCTCCGAACTAGCGGGGAATACGAGCAGTACTTC. It translates to CASSLRTSGEYEQYF.